A single sample is the source of the 4 T cell receptor beta chains below, sequenced in a study of blood T cell repertoires in COVID-19. Data came from immunoSEQ multiplex PCR; TCRdb stores just in-frame clones and leaves some out. Of roughly 150,000 clones listed, roughly nine tenths were seen once; the top ten hold approximately 2.8%. Sequences were obtained from peripheral blood. The origin of the receptors is a woman aged 55-70 years with active COVID-19.

J is TRBJ2-7 and V is TRBV19; 10 bases match TRBD2. Germline V gene sequence: CDR1 LNHDA, CDR2 SQIVND (reference sequence). The CDR3 consists of 15 residues. V dropped 7 bases and J dropped 4; count of bases not matched to a gene: 10. The CDR3 protein is CASIPSGRGPYEQYF. CDR3 DNA sequence: TGTGCCAGTATTCCGAGCGGGAGGGGACCATACGAGCAGTACTTC.

The chain links TRBV15 to TRBJ2-5, with D possibly being TRBD2 (6 bases). The length of the CDR3 is 14 residues. V dropped 1 base and J dropped 6 bases, with 12 bases sitting between them. The germline V gene encodes CDR1 LNHNV and CDR2 YYDKDF (reference sequence). The DNA for the CDR3 is TGTGCCACCAGCAGAGCTGGCGGGGAAAAGACCCAGTACTTC. This gives the protein CATSRAGGEKTQYF.

This clone was counted only a few times. The rearrangement joins TRBV9 to TRBJ2-1; D is uncertain. The CDR3 covers 14 residues. Per germline, CDR1 SGDLS and CDR2 YYNGEE. Deletions cut 3 bases from V and 8 bases from J, with 15 bases between. For the CDR3, the DNA is TGTGCCAGCAGCGCTCCCCCTAGAATCGATGAGCAGTTCTTC. Translated: CASSAPPRIDEQFF.

This clone appeared a single time. This chain connects TRBV19 to TRBJ2-3; possibly TRBD2 for D (5 bases). This CDR3 is built from 17 residues. Germline lookup yields CDR1 LNHDA and CDR2 SQIVND (reference sequence). V dropped 6 bases and J dropped 0 bases, with 19 bases sitting between them. CDR3 in DNA: TGTGCCAGTAGAGCTCTTACGAGCGGTCCTAGCACAGATACGCAGTATTTT. Its protein is CASRALTSGPSTDTQYF.